This TCR beta chain was recorded in a study of vaccination and CD4 T cells after COVID-19. Study-level results: From around 20 to 38, the median of SARS-CoV-2-reactive clonotypes rose without reaching significance.

Trimming shortened V by 8 bases and J by 4 bases, and 11 bases separated the two germline ends. The CDR3 extends over 12 amino acids. Germline V CDR1 and CDR2: DFQATT, SNEGSKA (reference sequence). Treatment in this sample: roughly 10-day PBMC culture with coronavirus spike peptide pools or control peptides (ViraFEST assay). Expanded clonotypes were found by TCR sequencing after peptide-pool stimulation (ViraFEST). Once cultured around nine days, CD4+ T cells underwent isolation by negative selection. An Oncomine TCR Beta short-read assay was used to sequence the DNA from cultured CD4+ T cells. It was from cultured CD4+ T cells that genomic DNA was extracted. MiXCR, applied by TCRdb to the PCR reads, yields one record per CDR3 protein. Of about 15,000 distinct CDR3 sequences in the sample, roughly 52% were seen once. Comments on this clonotype: Its antigen is currently unknown.

The chain employs TRBV20-1 and TRBJ1-4; no definite D call. The sample comprised CD4+ T cells from blood, cultured in vitro. The receptor was isolated from a human donor who had recovered from COVID-19. CDR3 DNA: TGCAGTAGCAGTTTGGATAATGAAAAACTGTTTTTT. This sequence encodes CSSSLDNEKLFF.